Described below is a single T cell receptor beta chain sequence and its context. What it binds is not known. PCR employed 60 Vbeta and 13 Jbeta primers. TCRdb keeps only in-frame clones here, not all; method: immunoSEQ multiplex PCR. The sample lists tens of thousands of clones; 82% were seen once. V lost 3 bases, J lost 6 bases, and 20 bases lay in between. CDR3 length equals 15 residues. Germline V gene lookup returns CDR1 GTSNPN and CDR2 SVGIG (reference sequence). These data belong to a study of cytomegalovirus exposure and HLA in healthy donors. Whole-study results and caveats: Researchers reported in a later analysis that common viral pathogens appeared linked to several top clusters.

The origin of this receptor is a man aged 18-30 years in good health and CMV-seronegative. This rearrangement joins TRBV30 to TRBJ1-1; D may be TRBD1 (5 bases). Material: PBMCs. As DNA, the CDR3 is TGTGCCTGGAGCTCGTGGGGCGGGGAGTCCGCTGAAGCTTTCTTT. Translating gives CAWSSWGGESAEAFF.